The source of this T cell receptor (beta chain) is a study of PD-1 blockade in mismatch repair-deficient tumors. Study information: Enrolled 2013-2016, patients had progressing, pretreated mismatch repair-deficient cancers of 12 types.

Assay used: immunoSEQ multiplex PCR; TCRdb lists only in-frame clones, some missing. The repertoire consists of about 68,000 clones, with 70% to 85% occurring once and the leading ten covering 4.5% to 7%. Every patient had mismatch repair deficiency by PCR or immunohistochemistry. A few pembrolizumab responders had their TCRs sequenced. Study findings and constraints: Tumor-resident clones, often absent from pretreatment blood, expanded after pembrolizumab and then contracted.

This clone was seen only a few times. Its antigen is unknown. The receptor was isolated from an adult with mismatch repair-deficient cancer. The sample consisted of peripheral blood, taken 2 weeks after starting pembrolizumab.

CDR3 amino acids: CAWSQGLDQPQHF. In nucleotides, the CDR3 is TGTGCCTGGAGTCAGGGGCTGGATCAGCCCCAGCATTTT. J is TRBJ1-5 and V is TRBV30, with a weak D call TRBD1 (6 bases). Germline V gene sequence: CDR1 GTSNPN, CDR2 SVGIG (reference sequence). This CDR3 spans 13 amino acids. V was shortened by 2 bases and J by 5 bases, with 10 bases between the two germline ends. Looking up the rest from reference TRBV30 and TRBJ1-5 gives the full variable domain: SQTIHQWPATLVQPVGSPLSLECTVEGTSNPNLYWYRQAAGRGLQLLFYSVGIGQISSEVPQNLSASRPQDRQFILSSKKLLLSDSGFYLCAWSQGLDQPQHFGDGTRLSIL.